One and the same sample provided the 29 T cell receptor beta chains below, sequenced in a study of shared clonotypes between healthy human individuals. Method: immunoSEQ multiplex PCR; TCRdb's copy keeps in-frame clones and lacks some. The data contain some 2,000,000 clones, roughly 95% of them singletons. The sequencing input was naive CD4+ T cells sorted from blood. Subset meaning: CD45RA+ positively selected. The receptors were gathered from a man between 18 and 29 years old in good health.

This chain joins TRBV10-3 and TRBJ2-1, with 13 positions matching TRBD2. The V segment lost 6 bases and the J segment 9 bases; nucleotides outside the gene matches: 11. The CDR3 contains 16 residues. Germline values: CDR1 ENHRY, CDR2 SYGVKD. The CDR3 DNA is TGTGCCATCAGCTTCTTAACTAGCGGGAGGGCCGGTGAGCAGTTCTTC. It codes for CAISFLTSGRAGEQFF.

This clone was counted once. The CDR3 coding sequence is TGTGCCACCTCGAATGGCGGGAAGAACACCGGGGAGCTGTTTTTT. This codes for CATSNGGKNTGELFF. The chain uses TRBV19 and TRBJ2-2; D possibly corresponds to TRBD2 (6 bases). The CDR3 contains 15 residues. Germline V gene sequence: CDR1 LNHDA, CDR2 SQIVND (reference sequence). Trimming stripped 10 bases from V and 1 base from J, with 16 bases between.

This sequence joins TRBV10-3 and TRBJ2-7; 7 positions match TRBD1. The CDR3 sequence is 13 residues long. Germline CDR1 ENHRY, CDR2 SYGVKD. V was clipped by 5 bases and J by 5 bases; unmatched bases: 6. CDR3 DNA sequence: TGTGCCATCAGTATATCGGACAGGAACGAGCAGTACTTC. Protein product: CAISISDRNEQYF.

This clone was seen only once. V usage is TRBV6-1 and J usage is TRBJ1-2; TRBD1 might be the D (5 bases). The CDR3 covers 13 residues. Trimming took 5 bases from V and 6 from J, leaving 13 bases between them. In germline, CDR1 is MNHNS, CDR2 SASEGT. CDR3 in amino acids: CASSTTGTDGYTF. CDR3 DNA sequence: TGTGCCAGCAGTACCACGGGGACGGATGGCTACACCTTC.

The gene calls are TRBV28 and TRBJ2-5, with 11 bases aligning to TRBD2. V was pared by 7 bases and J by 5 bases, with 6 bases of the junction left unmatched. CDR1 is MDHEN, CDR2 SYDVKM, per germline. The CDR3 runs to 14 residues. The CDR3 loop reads CASTPSGGLETQYF. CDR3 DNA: TGTGCCAGCACCCCTAGCGGGGGGTTGGAGACCCAGTACTTC.

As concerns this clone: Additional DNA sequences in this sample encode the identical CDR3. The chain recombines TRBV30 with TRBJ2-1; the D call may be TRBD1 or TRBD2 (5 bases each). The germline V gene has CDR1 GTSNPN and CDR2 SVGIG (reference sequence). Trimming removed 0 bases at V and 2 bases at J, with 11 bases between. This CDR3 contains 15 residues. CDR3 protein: CAWSVRQGAYNEQFF. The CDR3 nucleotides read TGTGCCTGGAGTGTACGGCAGGGAGCCTACAATGAGCAGTTCTTC.

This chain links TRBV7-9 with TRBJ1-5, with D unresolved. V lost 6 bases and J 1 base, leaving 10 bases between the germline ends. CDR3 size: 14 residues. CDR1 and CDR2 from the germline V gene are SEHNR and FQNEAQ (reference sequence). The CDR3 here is CASSRDKSNQPQHF. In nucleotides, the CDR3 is TGTGCCAGCAGTCGAGATAAAAGCAATCAGCCCCAGCATTTT.

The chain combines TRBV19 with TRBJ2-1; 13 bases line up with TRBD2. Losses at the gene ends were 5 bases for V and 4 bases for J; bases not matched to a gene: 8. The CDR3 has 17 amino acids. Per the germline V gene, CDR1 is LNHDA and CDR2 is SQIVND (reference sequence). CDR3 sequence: CASSARTSGGSYNEQFF. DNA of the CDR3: TGTGCCAGTAGTGCGAGGACTAGCGGGGGATCTTACAATGAGCAGTTCTTC.

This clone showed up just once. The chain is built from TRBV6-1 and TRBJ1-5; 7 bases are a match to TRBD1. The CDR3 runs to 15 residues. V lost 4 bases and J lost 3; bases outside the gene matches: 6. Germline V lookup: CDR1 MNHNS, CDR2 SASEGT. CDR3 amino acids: CASSAGTVYNQPQHF. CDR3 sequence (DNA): TGTGCCAGCAGTGCTGGGACAGTCTACAATCAGCCCCAGCATTTT.

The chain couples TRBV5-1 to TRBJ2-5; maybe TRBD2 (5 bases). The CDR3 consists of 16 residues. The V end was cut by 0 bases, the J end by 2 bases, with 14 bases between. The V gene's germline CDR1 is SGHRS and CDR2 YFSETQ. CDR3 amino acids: CASSLEGLAVQETQYF. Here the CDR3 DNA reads TGCGCCAGCAGCTTGGAAGGGCTAGCCGTTCAAGAGACCCAGTACTTC. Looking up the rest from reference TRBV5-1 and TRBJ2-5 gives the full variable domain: KAGVTQTPRYLIKTRGQQVTLSCSPISGHRSVSWYQQTPGQGLQFLFEYFSETQRNKGNFPGRFSGRQFSNSRSEMNVSTLELGDSALYLCASSLEGLAVQETQYFGPGTRLLVL.

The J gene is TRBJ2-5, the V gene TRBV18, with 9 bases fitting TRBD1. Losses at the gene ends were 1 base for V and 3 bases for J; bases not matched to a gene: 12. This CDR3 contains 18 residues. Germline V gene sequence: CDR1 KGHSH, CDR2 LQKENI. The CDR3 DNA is TGTGCCAGCTCACCACGAACCAAGACAGGGGGAGTAAAAGAGACCCAGTACTTC. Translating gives CASSPRTKTGGVKETQYF.

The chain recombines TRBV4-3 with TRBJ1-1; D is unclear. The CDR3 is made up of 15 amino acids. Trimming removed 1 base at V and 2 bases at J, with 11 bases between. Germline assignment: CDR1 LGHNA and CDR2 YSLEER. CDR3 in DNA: TGCGCCAGCAGCCAAGGCAGGTTGGTCAACACTGAAGCTTTCTTT. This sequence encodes CASSQGRLVNTEAFF.

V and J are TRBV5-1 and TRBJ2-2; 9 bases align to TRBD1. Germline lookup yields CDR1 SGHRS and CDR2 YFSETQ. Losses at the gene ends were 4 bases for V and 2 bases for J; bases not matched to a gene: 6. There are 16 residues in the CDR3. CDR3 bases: TGCGCCAGCAGCCTAGACAGGGGGTCCAACACCGGGGAGCTGTTTTTT. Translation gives CASSLDRGSNTGELFF.

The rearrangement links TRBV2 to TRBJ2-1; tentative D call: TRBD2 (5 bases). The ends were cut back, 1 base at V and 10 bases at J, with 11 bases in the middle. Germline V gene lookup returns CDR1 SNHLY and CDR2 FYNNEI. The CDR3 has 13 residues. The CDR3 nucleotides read TGTGCCAGCAGTGAAGTAGCGACGGGAGAGCAGTTCTTC. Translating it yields CASSEVATGEQFF. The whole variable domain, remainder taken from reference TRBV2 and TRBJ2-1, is EPEVTQTPSHQVTQMGQEVILRCVPISNHLYFYWYRQILGQKVEFLVSFYNNEISEKSEIFDDQFSVERPDGSNFTLKIRSTKLEDSAMYFCASSEVATGEQFFGPGTRLTVL.

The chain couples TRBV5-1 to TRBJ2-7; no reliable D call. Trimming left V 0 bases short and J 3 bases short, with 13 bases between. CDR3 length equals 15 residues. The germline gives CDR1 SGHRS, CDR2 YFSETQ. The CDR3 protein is CASSLEAAPHYEQYF. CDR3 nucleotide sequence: TGCGCCAGCAGCTTGGAGGCAGCACCCCACTACGAGCAGTACTTC.

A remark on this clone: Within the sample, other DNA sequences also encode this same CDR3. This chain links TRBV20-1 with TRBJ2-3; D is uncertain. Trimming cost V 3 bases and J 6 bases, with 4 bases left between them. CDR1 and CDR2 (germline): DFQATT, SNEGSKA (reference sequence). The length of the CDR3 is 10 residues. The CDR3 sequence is CSASRDTQYF. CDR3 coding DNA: TGCAGTGCTAGTCGGGATACGCAGTATTTT.

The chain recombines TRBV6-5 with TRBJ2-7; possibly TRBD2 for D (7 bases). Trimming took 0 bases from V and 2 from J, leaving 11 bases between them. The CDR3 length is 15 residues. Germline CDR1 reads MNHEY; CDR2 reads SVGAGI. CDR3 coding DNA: TGTGCCAGCAGTTACTCGAAGGGGGGGCCCTACGAGCAGTACTTC. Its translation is CASSYSKGGPYEQYF.

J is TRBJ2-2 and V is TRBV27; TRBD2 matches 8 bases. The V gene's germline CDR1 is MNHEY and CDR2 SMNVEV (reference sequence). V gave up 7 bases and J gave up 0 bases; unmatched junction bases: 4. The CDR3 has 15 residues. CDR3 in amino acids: CASKTGLANTGELFF. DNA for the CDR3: TGTGCCAGCAAGACGGGACTAGCGAACACCGGGGAGCTGTTTTTT.

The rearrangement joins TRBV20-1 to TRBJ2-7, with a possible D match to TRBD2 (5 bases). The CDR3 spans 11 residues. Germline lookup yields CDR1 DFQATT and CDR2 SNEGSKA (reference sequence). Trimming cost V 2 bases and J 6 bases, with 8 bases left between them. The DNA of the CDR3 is TGCAGTGCTAGATCGGGGTCCGAGCAGTACTTC. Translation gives CSARSGSEQYF.

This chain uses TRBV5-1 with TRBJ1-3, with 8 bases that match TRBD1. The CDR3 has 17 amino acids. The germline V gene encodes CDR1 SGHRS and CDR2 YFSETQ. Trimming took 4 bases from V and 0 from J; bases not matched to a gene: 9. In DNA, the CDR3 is TGCGCCAGCAGCAATACAGGGGGGCTCATCTCTGGAAACACCATATATTTT. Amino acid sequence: CASSNTGGLISGNTIYF.

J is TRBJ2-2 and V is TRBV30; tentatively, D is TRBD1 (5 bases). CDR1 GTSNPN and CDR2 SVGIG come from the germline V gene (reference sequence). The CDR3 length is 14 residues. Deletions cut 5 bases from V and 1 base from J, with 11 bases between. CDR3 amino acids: CAWGARMNTGELFF. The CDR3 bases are TGTGCCTGGGGGGCGAGAATGAACACCGGGGAGCTGTTTTTT.

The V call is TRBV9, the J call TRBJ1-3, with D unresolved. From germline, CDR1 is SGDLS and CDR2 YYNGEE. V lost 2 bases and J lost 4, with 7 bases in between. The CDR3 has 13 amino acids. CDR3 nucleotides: TGTGCCAGCAGCGTGTCCGAAGGAAACACCATATATTTT. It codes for CASSVSEGNTIYF.

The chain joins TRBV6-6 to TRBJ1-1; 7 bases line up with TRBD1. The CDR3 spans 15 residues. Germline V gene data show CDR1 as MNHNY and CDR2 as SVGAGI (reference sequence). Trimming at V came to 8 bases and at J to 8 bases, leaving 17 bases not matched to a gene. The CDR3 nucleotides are TGTGCCAGCCTTATGAGGGACAGAGCCTTTGCGGAAGCTTTCTTT. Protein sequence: CASLMRDRAFAEAFF.

The CDR3 reads CASHASGSGEQYF. In nucleotides, the CDR3 is TGTGCCAGCCACGCTAGCGGGAGTGGAGAGCAGTACTTC. The chain links TRBV7-9 to TRBJ2-7, with TRBD2 matching over 10 bases. CDR1 and CDR2 (germline): SEHNR, FQNEAQ (reference sequence). V shed 8 bases and J 7 bases; nucleotides not matched to a gene: 8. This CDR3 has 13 residues.

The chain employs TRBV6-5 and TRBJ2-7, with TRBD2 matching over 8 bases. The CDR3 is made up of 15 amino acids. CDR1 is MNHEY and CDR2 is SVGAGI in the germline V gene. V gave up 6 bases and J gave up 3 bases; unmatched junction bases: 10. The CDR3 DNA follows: TGTGCCAGCAGCCCTTACGCGGGGGGCTTCTACGAGCAGTACTTC. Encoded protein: CASSPYAGGFYEQYF.

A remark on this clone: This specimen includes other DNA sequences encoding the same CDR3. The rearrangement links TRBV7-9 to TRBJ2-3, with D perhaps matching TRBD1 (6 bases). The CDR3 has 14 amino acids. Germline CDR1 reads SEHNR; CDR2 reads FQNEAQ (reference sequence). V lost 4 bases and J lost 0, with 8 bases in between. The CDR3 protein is CASSSTGSTDTQYF. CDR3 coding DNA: TGTGCCAGCAGCTCGACAGGTAGCACAGATACGCAGTATTTT.

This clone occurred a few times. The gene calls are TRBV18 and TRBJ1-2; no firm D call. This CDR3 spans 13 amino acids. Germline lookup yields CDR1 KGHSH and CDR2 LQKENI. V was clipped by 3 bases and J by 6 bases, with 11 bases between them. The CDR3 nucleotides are TGTGCCAGCTCACCTTCGGCTTTCAATGGCTACACCTTC. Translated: CASSPSAFNGYTF. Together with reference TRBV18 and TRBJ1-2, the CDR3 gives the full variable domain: NAGVMQNPRHLVRRRGQEARLRCSPMKGHSHVYWYRQLPEEGLKFMVYLQKENIIDESGMPKERFSAEFPKEGPSILRIQQVVRGDSAAYFCASSPSAFNGYTFGSGTRLTVV.

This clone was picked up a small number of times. This chain's CDR3 is CAWSVFARSADGYTF. In nucleotides, the CDR3 is TGTGCCTGGAGTGTATTTGCGAGGTCGGCTGATGGCTACACCTTC. This chain joins TRBV30 and TRBJ1-2, with D unresolved. Germline V gives CDR1 GTSNPN, CDR2 SVGIG (reference sequence). This CDR3 contains 15 residues. With 0 bases removed from V and 6 bases from J, the gap between germline ends came to 17 bases.

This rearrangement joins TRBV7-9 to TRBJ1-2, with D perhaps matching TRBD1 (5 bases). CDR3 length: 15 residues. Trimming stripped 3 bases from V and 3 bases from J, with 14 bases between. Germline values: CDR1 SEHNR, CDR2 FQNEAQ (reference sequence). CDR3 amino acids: CASSFGGSRHYGYTF. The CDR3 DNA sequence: TGTGCCAGCAGCTTTGGGGGGTCTCGGCACTATGGCTACACCTTC. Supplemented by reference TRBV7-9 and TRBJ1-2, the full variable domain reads DTGVSQNPRHKITKRGQNVTFRCDPISEHNRLYWYRQTLGQGPEFLTYFQNEAQLEKSRLLSDRFSAERPKGSFSTLEIQRTEQGDSAMYLCASSFGGSRHYGYTFGSGTRLTVV.